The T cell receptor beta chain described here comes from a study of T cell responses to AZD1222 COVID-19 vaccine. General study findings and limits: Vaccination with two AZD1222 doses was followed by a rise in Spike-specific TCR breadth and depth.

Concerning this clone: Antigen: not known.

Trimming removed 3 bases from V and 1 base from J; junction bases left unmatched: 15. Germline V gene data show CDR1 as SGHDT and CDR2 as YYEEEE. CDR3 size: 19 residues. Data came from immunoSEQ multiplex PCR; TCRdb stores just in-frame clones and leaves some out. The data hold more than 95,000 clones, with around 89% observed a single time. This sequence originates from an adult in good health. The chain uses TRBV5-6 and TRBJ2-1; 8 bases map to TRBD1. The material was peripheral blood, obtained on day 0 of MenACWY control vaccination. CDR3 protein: CASSSVRQGYSASYNEQFF. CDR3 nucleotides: TGTGCCAGCAGCTCCGTGAGACAGGGGTACTCGGCTTCCTACAATGAGCAGTTCTTC.